The clone carrying this T cell receptor (beta chain) was observed a handful of times. Antigen: not known. This CDR3 spans 23 amino acids. This sample stems from a study of T cells in localized non-small cell lung cancer. Study outcomes and limitations: One tumor region alone was sequenced, and heterogeneity therefore remains possible. Uninvolved adjacent lung had higher T cell clonality than tumor and all other tissues. Longer overall survival was linked to higher blood T cell density.

The assay was immunoSEQ multiplex PCR, and TCRdb's table has in-frame clones only and misses some. This repertoire shows several thousand clones, roughly 24% found once; its top ten account for under 6.5%. The receptor comes from a female donor older than 55 with stage I lung adenocarcinoma. The gene calls are TRBV1 and TRBJ2-3; the table gives TRBD2 as D, unverified against the DNA. TRBV1 is shown as a pseudogene. This specimen was lung tumor tissue, taken before any cancer treatment. CDR3 in DNA: TGCGCCAGCAGCCACAAGATGGCCCAACCCGAGACTAGCCAGCGGGGCAACACAGATACGCAGTATTTT. It encodes CASSHKMAQPETSQRGNTDTQYF.